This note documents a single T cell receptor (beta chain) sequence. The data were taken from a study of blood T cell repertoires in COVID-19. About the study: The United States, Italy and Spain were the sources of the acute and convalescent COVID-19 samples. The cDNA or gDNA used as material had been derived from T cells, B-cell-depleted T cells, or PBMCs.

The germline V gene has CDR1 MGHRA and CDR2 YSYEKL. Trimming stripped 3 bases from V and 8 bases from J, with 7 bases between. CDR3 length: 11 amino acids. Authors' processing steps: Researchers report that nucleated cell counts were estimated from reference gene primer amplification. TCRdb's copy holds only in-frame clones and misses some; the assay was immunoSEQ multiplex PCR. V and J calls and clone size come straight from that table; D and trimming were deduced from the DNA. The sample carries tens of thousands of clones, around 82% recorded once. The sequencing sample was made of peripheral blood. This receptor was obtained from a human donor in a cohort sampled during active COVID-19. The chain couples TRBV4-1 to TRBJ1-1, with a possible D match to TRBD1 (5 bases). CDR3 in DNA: TGCGCCAGCAGCCACCGGGGGGAAGCTTTCTTT. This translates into CASSHRGEAFF.